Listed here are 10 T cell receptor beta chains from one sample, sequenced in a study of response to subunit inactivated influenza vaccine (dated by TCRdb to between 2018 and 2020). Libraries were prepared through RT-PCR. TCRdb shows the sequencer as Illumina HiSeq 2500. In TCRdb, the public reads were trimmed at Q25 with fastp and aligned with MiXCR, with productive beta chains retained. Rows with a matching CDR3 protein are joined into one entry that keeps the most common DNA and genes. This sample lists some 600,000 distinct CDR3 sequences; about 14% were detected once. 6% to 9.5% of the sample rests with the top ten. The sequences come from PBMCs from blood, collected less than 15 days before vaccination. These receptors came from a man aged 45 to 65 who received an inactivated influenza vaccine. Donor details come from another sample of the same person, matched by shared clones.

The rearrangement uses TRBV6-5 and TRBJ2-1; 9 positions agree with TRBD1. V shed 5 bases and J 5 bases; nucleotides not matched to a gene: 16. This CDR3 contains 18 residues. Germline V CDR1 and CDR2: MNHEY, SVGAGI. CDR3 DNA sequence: TGTGCCAGCAGTACTGGGGGGCATCCGGGACAGGGCAACAATGAGCAGTTCTTC. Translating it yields CASSTGGHPGQGNNEQFF.

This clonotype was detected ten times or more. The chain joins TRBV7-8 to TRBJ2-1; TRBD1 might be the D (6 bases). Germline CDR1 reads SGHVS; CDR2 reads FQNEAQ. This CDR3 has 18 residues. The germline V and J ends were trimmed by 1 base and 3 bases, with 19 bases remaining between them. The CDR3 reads CASSLEDSGVSNYNEQFF. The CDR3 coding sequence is TGTGCCAGCAGCTTAGAGGACTCAGGGGTTTCAAACTACAATGAGCAGTTCTTC.

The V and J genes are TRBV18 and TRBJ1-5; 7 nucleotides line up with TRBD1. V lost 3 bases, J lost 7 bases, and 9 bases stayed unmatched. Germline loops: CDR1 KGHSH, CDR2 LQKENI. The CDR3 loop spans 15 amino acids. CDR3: CASSPDRTVGQPQHF. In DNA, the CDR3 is TGTGCCAGCTCACCGGACAGGACAGTGGGGCAGCCCCAGCATTTT. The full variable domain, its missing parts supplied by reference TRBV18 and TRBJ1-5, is NAGVMQNPRHLVRRRGQEARLRCSPMKGHSHVYWYRQLPEEGLKFMVYLQKENIIDESGMPKERFSAEFPKEGPSILRIQQVVRGDSAAYFCASSPDRTVGQPQHFGDGTRLSIL.

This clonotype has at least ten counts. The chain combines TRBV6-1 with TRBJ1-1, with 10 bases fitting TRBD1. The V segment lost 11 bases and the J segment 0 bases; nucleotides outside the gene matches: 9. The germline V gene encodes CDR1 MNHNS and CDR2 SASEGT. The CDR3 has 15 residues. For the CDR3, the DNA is TGTGCCGGAGGTCGACAGGGGGCGATGAACACTGAAGCTTTCTTT. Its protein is CAGGRQGAMNTEAFF.

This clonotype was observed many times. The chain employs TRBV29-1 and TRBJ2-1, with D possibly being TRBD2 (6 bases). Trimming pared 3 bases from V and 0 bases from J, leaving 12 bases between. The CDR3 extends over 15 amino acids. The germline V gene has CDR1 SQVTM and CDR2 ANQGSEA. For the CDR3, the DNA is TGCAGCGTTGATGGGAGGACGAGCTCCTACAATGAGCAGTTCTTC. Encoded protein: CSVDGRTSSYNEQFF.

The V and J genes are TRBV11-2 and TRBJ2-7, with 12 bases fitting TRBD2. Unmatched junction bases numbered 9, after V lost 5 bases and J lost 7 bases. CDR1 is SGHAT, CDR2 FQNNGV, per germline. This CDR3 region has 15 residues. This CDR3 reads CASSPGLAGFQEQYF. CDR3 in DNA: TGTGCCAGCAGCCCTGGACTAGCGGGATTTCAAGAGCAGTACTTC.

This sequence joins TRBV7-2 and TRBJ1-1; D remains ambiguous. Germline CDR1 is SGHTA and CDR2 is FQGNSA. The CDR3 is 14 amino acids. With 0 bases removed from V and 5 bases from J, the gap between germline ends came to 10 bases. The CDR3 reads CASSLATRMTEAFF. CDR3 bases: TGTGCCAGCAGCTTAGCAACCAGGATGACTGAAGCTTTCTTT.

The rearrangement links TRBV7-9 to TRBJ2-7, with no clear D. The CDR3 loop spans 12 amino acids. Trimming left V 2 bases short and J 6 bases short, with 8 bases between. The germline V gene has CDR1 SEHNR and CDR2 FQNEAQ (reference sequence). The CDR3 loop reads CASSLSHGEQYF. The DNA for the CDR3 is TGTGCCAGCAGCTTATCCCATGGCGAGCAGTACTTC.

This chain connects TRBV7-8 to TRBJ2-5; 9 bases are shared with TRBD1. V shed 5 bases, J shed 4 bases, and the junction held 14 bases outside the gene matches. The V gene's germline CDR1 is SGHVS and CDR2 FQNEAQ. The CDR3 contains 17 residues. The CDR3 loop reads CASSPSGTGWLGETQYF. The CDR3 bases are TGTGCCAGCAGCCCCAGCGGGACAGGGTGGTTGGGAGAGACCCAGTACTTC.

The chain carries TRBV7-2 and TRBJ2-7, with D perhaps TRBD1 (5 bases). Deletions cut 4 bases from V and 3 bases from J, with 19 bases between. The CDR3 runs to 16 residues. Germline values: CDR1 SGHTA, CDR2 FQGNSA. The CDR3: CASSSPTAGLNYEQYF. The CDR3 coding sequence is TGTGCCAGCAGCTCCCCGACCGCAGGGTTAAACTACGAGCAGTACTTC.